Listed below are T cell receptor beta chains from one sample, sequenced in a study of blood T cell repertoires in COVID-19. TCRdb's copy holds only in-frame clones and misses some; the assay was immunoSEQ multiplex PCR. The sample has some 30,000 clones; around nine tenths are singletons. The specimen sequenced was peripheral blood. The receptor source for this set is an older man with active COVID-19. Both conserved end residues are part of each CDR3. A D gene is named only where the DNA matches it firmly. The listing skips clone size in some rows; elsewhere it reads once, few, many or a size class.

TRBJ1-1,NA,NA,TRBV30,CAWSVAGNTEAFF,TGTGCCTGGAGTGTAGCAGGGAACACTGAAGCTTTCTTT
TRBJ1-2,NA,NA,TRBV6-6,CASNYPLGRENYGYTF,TGTGCCAGTAACTACCCGTTGGGGAGAGAAAACTATGGCTACACCTTC
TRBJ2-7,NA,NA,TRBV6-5,CASSLYEQYF,TGTGCCAGCAGCCTATACGAGCAGTACTTC
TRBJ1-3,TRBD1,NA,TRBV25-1,CASSEPGTEEGNTIYF,TGTGCCAGCAGTGAACCCGGGACAGAAGAGGGAAACACCATATATTTT
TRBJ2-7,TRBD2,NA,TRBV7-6,CASSLAGTSNYEQYF,TGTGCCAGCAGCTTAGCTGGGACTAGCAACTACGAGCAGTACTTC
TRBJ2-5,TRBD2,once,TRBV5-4,CASSPGGSSGETQYF,TGTGCCAGCAGCCCCGGGGGGTCTTCCGGGGAGACCCAGTACTTC
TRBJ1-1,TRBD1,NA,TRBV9,CASSLQGANTEAFF,TGTGCCAGCAGCTTACAGGGGGCGAACACTGAAGCTTTCTTT
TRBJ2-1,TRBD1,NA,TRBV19,CASTARDRGYNEQFF,TGTGCCAGTACCGCCCGGGACAGGGGATACAATGAGCAGTTCTTC
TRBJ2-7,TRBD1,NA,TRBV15,CATSPRDRGYEQYF,TGTGCCACCAGCCCCCGGGACAGGGGTTACGAGCAGTACTTC
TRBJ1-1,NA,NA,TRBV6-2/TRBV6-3,CASSWAGLDTEAFF,TGTGCCAGCAGTTGGGCAGGGTTGGACACTGAAGCTTTCTTT
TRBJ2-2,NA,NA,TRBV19,CATVNTGELFF,TGTGCCACCGTAAACACCGGGGAGCTGTTTTTT
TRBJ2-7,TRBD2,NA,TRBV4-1,CASSQEGLAGFEQYF,TGCGCCAGCAGCCAAGAGGGGCTAGCGGGATTCGAGCAGTACTTC
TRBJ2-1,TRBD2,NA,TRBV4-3,CASSQIAGAHNEQFF,TGCGCCAGCAGCCAGATAGCGGGAGCCCACAATGAGCAGTTCTTC
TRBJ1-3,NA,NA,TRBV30,CAGRVSGNTIYF,TGTGCCGGCCGGGTCTCTGGAAACACCATATATTTT
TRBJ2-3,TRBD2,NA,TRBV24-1,CATSELAGAADTQYF,TGTGCCACCAGTGAATTAGCGGGAGCTGCAGATACGCAGTATTTT
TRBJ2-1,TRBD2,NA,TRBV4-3,CASSQGTSPYNEQFF,TGCGCCAGCAGCCAAGGGACTAGCCCCTACAATGAGCAGTTCTTC
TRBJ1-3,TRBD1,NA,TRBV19,CASRTGYGNTIYF,TGTGCCAGTCGGACAGGGTATGGAAACACCATATATTTT
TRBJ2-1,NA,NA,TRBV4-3,CASSQVAGNIYNEQFF,TGCGCCAGCAGCCAAGTGGCCGGGAATATTTACAATGAGCAGTTCTTC
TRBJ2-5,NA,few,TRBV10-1,CASSRRVRETQYF,TGCGCCAGCAGTCGCAGGGTGAGGGAGACCCAGTACTTC
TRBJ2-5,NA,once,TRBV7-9,CASSRGLLETQYF,TGTGCCAGCAGCCGGGGACTCCTAGAGACCCAGTACTTC
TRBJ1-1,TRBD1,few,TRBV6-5,CASSYSPRGETEAFF,TGTGCCAGCAGTTACTCCCCCAGGGGGGAGACTGAAGCTTTCTTT
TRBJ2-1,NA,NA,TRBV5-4,CASSLRAGTSSYNEQFF,TGTGCCAGCAGCTTGAGAGCGGGTACAAGCTCCTACAATGAGCAGTTCTTC
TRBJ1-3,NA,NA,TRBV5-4,CASSNGTKEVSGNTIYF,TGTGCCAGCAGCAACGGGACAAAGGAAGTATCTGGAAACACCATATATTTT
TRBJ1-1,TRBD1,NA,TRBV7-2,CASSSLTGGYTEAFF,TGTGCCAGCAGCTCTCTGACAGGGGGGTACACTGAAGCTTTCTTT
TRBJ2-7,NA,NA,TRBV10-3,CAISEEQPPYEQYF,TGTGCCATCAGTGAGGAACAGCCTCCCTACGAGCAGTACTTC
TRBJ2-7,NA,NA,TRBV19,CASSIEGALSEQYF,TGTGCCAGTAGTATAGAGGGGGCGCTTTCAGAGCAGTACTTC
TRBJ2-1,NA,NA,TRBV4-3,CASSQSPPNEQFF,TGCGCCAGCAGCCAATCCCCTCCTAATGAGCAGTTCTTC
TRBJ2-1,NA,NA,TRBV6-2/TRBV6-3,CASSYRESSYNEQFF,TGTGCCAGCAGTTACCGGGAGAGCTCCTACAATGAGCAGTTCTTC